One sample yielded the 5 T cell receptor beta chains listed below, sequenced in a study of CD8 T cells in ankylosing spondylitis. TCRdb itself ran the 5' RACE reads through MiXCR, one entry per CDR3 protein. The sample contains about 450,000 distinct CDR3 sequences, roughly a quarter of which appear only once. No antigen has been identified for these receptors. Study findings and constraints: There was a TCR beta motif, made of several highly homologous variants, that appeared characteristic of ankylosing spondylitis blood.

The sequencing input was blood, either unsorted or a sorted T cell fraction (not recorded which). The receptors derive from a male donor with ankylosing spondylitis.

V is TRBV18 and J is TRBJ1-6, with 10 bases fitting TRBD1. Germline CDR1 KGHSH, CDR2 LQKENI. V dropped 3 bases and J dropped 8; count of bases not matched to a gene: 7. This CDR3 comprises 16 residues. CDR3 coding DNA: TGTGCCAGCTCACCGTGGGACAGGGGACACGATTCACCCCTCCACTTT. It specifies CASSPWDRGHDSPLHF.

The chain recombines TRBV10-1 with TRBJ1-1, with D perhaps matching TRBD1 (6 bases). CDR3 length equals 12 residues. Germline assignment: CDR1 WNHNN and CDR2 SYGVQD (reference sequence). Trimming took off 10 bases at V and 0 bases at J, with 9 bases between the two ends. CDR3: CATGDMNTEAFF. The CDR3, as DNA: TGCGCCACCGGGGACATGAACACTGAAGCTTTCTTT.

This clonotype was seen at least ten times. V gene TRBV11-3 combines with J gene TRBJ2-7; a possible D gene is TRBD1 (6 bases). CDR3 length: 12 residues. The V gene's germline CDR1 is SGHNT and CDR2 YENEEA. With 5 bases removed from V and 4 bases from J, the gap between germline ends came to 9 bases. In nucleotides, the CDR3 is TGTGCCAGCAGCAGGACAGAGTACGAGCAGTACGTC. It yields the protein CASSRTEYEQYV.

This chain links TRBV20-1 with TRBJ2-7; 12 nucleotides agree with TRBD2. Germline trimming cut 5 bases from V and 5 bases from J; bases unmatched to any gene: 10. CDR1 is DFQATT and CDR2 is SNEGSKA in the germline V gene (reference sequence). The CDR3 loop spans 15 amino acids. CDR3 sequence: CSASITTSGSHEQYF. The CDR3 DNA reads as TGCAGTGCTTCTATTACGACTAGCGGGAGCCACGAGCAGTACTTC.

The sample holds a few counts of this clonotype. In DNA, the CDR3 is TGTGCCAGCAGCCAAGTTTATGGGACAGGGTACACCGGGGAGCTGTTTTTT. It is translated as CASSQVYGTGYTGELFF. V usage is TRBV3-1 and J usage is TRBJ2-2; 9 positions agree with TRBD1. Germline V gene lookup returns CDR1 LGHDT and CDR2 YNNKEL (reference sequence). The CDR3 is 17 residues long. V lost 1 base to trimming and J lost 3 bases; unmatched junction nucleotides: 6.